These 9 T cell receptor beta chains originate from one sample sequenced in a study of T cell changes during pregnancy in multiple sclerosis (dated by TCRdb to between 2018 and 2020). The library came from the immunoSEQ multiplex PCR assay. TCRdb provides this immuneACCESS table in a form limited to in-frame rearrangements. Some clones are lacking; in checked studies, under half of them reflect an unresolved V gene, and why the rest are absent is not known. Present in this sample are fewer than 75,000 clones, approximately 90% of which were seen just once. Almost 1.5% of the sample goes to the ten largest clones. The sample was peripheral blood, taken in the second trimester of pregnancy. These receptors originate from a female donor with multiple sclerosis, enrolled in a pregnancy study.

As to this clone: The germline gene is not matched at one end of the junction; a read error may be the cause. The chain uses TRBV27 and TRBJ1-2; 8 bases are a match to TRBD1. Germline-derived CDR1 and CDR2 are MNHEY and SMNVEV (reference sequence). The CDR3 extends over 15 amino acids. In DNA, the CDR3 is TGTGCCAGCAGTTCCATCAGGGGGCCTAAATATGGCTACACCTTC. This encodes CASSSIRGPKYGYTF.

The chain combines TRBV2 with TRBJ1-2; 8 bases fit TRBD1. The CDR3 contains 15 residues. Germline CDR1 reads SNHLY; CDR2 reads FYNNEI. The ends lost 6 bases at V and 3 bases at J; junction bases unmatched: 9. As DNA, the CDR3 is TGTGCCAGCAGCGCAATCGGGACAGGTGACTATGGCTACACCTTC. This gives the protein CASSAIGTGDYGYTF.

The chain couples TRBV5-6 to TRBJ2-5, with D perhaps TRBD2 (5 bases). Germline CDR1 is SGHDT and CDR2 is YYEEEE. V lost 5 bases, J lost 7 bases, and 12 bases lay in between. The CDR3 is 12 residues long. The chain's CDR3 is CASRLYEGTQYF. CDR3 in DNA: TGTGCCAGCAGACTGTACGAGGGGACCCAGTACTTC.

This chain joins TRBV2 and TRBJ2-5; 14 nucleotides match TRBD2. This CDR3 region has 17 residues. The V and J ends lost 6 bases and 0 bases, in that order; junction bases with no gene match: 6. The germline CDR1 and CDR2 sequences are SNHLY and FYNNEI. CDR3 protein: CASRRTSGGIYQETQYF. DNA of the CDR3: TGTGCCAGCAGAAGGACTAGCGGGGGGATATACCAAGAGACCCAGTACTTC.

This chain connects TRBV30 to TRBJ2-5, with TRBD1 matching 8 bases. Trimming cost V 0 bases and J 4 bases; bases outside gene matches: 4. The V gene's germline CDR1 is GTSNPN and CDR2 SVGIG (reference sequence). The CDR3 spans 14 residues. In DNA form, the CDR3 reads TGTGCCTGGAGTGTTCAGGGGGCCTCAGAGACCCAGTACTTC. Amino acids: CAWSVQGASETQYF.

The V and J genes are TRBV6-1 and TRBJ1-1; D is unresolved. The V gene lost 7 bases and the J gene lost 2 bases, with 5 bases spanning the gap. Germline V gene data show CDR1 as MNHNS and CDR2 as SASEGT. There are 11 residues in the CDR3. The CDR3 DNA reads TGTGCCAGCACCAGAAACACTGAAGCTTTCTTT. It specifies CASTRNTEAFF.

The rearrangement links TRBV7-9 to TRBJ1-1; D is undetermined. V lost 2 bases and J lost 4, with 5 bases in between. Germline CDR1 and CDR2: SEHNR and FQNEAQ (reference sequence). The CDR3 length is 12 residues. The CDR3 sequence: CASSLTGTEAFF. In DNA form, the CDR3 reads TGTGCCAGCAGCTTAACGGGCACTGAAGCTTTCTTT.

The chain combines TRBV19 with TRBJ1-2; 11 bases align to TRBD1. The CDR3 is made up of 14 amino acids. The germline V gene has CDR1 LNHDA and CDR2 SQIVND (reference sequence). V gave up 6 bases and J gave up 8 bases; unmatched junction bases: 8. The CDR3 loop reads CASRTGTGGFGYTF. In DNA, the CDR3 is TGTGCCAGTAGGACCGGGACAGGGGGATTCGGCTACACCTTC.

The chain uses TRBV4-3 and TRBJ1-2; D is possibly TRBD1 (5 bases). In germline, CDR1 is LGHNA, CDR2 YSLEER. CDR3 length: 18 residues. Trimming took 0 bases from V and 2 from J, leaving 19 bases between them. The CDR3 loop reads CASSQDLSPRVPNYGYTF. The CDR3 coding sequence is TGCGCCAGCAGCCAAGATCTGAGCCCCAGGGTACCAAACTATGGCTACACCTTC.